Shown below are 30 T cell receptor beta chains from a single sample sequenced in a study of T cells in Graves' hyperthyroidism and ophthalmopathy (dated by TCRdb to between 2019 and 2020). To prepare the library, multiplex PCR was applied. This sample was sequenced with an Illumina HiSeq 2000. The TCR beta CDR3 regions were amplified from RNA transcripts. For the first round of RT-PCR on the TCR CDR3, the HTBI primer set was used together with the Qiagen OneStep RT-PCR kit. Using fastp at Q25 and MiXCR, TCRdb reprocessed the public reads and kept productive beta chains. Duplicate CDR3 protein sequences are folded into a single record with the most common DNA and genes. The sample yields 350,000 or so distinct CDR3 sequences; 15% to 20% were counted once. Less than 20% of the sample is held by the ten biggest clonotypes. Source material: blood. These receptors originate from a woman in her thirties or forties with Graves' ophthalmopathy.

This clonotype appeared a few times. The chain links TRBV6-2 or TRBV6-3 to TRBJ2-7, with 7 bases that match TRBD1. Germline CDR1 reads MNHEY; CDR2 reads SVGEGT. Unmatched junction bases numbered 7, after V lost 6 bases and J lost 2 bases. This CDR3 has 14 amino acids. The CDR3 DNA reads TGTGCCAGCAGCGGGACAGCAAGTGCCTACGAGCAGTACTTC. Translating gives CASSGTASAYEQYF.

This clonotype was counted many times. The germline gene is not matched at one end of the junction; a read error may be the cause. CDR3 sequence (DNA): TGTGCCAGCAGCTTTAATTGGGGGACTGAAACTTTCTTT. It is translated as CASSFNWGTETFF. The chain couples TRBV7-8 to TRBJ1-1, with D possibly matching TRBD1 (5 bases). The germline CDR1 and CDR2 sequences are SGHVS and FQNEAQ. The CDR3 length is 13 residues.

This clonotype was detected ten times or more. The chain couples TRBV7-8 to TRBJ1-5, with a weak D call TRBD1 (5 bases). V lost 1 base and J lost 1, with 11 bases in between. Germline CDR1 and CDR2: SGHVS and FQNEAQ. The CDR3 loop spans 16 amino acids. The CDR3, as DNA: TGTGCCAGCAGCTTAGGCCAGGGAAAAAGCAATCAGCCCCAGCATTTT. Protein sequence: CASSLGQGKSNQPQHF.

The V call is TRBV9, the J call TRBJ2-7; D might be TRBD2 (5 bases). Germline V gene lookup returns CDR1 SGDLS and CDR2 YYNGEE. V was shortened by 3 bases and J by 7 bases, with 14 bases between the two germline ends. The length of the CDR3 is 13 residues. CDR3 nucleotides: TGTGCCAGCAGCGCGAGCCCCCCGGGGGAGCAGTACTTC. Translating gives CASSASPPGEQYF.

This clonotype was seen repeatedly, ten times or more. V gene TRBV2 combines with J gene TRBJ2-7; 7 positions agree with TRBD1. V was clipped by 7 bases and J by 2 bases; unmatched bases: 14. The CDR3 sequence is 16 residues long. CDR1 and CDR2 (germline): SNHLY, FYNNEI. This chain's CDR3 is CASNLSRDRPTYEQYF. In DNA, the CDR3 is TGTGCCAGCAATCTATCCCGGGACAGACCGACCTACGAGCAGTACTTC.

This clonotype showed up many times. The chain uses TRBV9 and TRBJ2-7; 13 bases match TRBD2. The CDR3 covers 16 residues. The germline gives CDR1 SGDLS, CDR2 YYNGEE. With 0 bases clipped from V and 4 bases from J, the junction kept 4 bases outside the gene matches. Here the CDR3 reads CASSVGGLAGFYEQYF. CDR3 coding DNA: TGTGCCAGCAGCGTAGGGGGACTAGCGGGATTTTACGAGCAGTACTTC.

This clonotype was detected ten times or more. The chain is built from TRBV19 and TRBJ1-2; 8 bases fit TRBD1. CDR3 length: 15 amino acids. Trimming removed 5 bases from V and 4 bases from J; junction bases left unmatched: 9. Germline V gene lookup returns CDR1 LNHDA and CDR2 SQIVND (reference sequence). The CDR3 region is CASSPSGTGAYGYTF. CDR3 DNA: TGTGCCAGTAGTCCCTCCGGGACAGGTGCCTATGGCTACACCTTC.

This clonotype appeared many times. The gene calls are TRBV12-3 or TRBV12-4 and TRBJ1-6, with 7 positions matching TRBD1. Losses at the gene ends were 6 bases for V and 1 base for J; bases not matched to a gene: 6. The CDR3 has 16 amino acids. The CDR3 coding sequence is TGTGCCAGCAGGTACAGGGGATGGTCCTATAATTCACCCCTCCACTTT. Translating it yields CASRYRGWSYNSPLHF.

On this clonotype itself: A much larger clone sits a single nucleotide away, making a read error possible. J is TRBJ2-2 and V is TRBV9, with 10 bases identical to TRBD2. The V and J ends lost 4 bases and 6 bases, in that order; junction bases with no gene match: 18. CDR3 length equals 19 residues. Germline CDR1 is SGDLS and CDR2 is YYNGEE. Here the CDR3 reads CASSSRKISGRGMAGELFF. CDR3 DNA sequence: TGTGCCAGCAGCTCTAGGAAAATCAGCGGGAGGGGGATGGCCGGGGAGCTGTTTTTT.

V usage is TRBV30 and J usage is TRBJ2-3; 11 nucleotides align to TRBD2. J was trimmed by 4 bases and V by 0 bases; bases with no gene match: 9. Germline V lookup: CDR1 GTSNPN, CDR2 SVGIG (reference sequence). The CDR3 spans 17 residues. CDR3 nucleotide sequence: TGTGCCTGGAGTGTACTTGTGGTAGCGGGAGGGCCAGATACGCAGTATTTT. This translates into CAWSVLVVAGGPDTQYF.

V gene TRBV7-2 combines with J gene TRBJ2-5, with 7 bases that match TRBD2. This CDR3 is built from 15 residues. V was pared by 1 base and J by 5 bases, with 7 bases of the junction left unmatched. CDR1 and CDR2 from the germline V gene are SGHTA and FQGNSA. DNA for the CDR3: TGTGCCAGCAGCTTAGTTAGCGGGTTCAGGGAGACCCAGTACTTC. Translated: CASSLVSGFRETQYF.

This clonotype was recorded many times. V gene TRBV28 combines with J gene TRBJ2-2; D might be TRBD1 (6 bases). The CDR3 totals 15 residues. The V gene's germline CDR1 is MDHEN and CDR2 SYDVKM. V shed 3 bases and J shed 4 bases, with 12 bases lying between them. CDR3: CASSFSGESTGELFF. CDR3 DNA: TGTGCCAGCAGTTTTTCAGGGGAAAGCACCGGGGAGCTGTTTTTT.

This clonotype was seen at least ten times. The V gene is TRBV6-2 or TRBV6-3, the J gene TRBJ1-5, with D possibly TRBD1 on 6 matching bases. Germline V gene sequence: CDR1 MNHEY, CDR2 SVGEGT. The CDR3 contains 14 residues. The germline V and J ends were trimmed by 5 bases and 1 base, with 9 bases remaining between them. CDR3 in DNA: TGTGCCAGCAGTGGACAGCAAAGCAATCAGCCCCAGCATTTT. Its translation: CASSGQQSNQPQHF.

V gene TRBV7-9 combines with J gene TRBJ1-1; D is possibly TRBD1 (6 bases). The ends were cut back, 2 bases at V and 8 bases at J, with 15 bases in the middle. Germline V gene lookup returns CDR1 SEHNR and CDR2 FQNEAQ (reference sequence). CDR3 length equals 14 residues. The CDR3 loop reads CASSLIGGASEAFF. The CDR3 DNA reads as TGTGCCAGCAGCTTAATCGGGGGGGCCTCGGAAGCTTTCTTT.

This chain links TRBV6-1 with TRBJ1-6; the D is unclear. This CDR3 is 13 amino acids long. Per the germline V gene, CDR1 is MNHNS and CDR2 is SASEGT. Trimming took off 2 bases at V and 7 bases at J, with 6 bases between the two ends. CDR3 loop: CASSERTNSPLHF. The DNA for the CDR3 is TGTGCCAGCAGTGAAAGGACGAATTCACCCCTCCACTTT.

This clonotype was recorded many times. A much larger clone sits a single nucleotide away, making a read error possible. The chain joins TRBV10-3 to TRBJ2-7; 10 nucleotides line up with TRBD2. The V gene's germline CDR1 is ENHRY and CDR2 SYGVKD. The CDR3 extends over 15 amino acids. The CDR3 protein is CVISEGLARNYEQYF. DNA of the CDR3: TGTGTCATCAGTGAGGGACTAGCGCGAAACTACGAGCAGTACTTC.

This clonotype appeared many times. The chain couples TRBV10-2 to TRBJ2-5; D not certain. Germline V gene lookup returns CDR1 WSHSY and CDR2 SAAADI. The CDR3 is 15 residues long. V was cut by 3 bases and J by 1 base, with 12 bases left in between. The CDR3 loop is CASSEHLAPQETQYF. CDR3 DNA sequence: TGCGCCAGCAGTGAACACCTCGCCCCCCAAGAGACCCAGTACTTC.

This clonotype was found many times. CDR3 nucleotides: TGTGCCAGCAGCACCCCTAACCAAGAGACCCAGTACTTC. This sequence encodes CASSTPNQETQYF. The chain couples TRBV28 to TRBJ2-5; D uncertain. Germline assignment: CDR1 MDHEN and CDR2 SYDVKM. The V gene lost 6 bases and the J gene lost 0 bases, with 8 bases spanning the gap. The CDR3 spans 13 residues.

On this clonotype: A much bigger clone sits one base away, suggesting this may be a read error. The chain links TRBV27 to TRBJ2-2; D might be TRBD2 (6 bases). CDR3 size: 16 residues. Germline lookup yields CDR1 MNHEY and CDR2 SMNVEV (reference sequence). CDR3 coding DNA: TGTGCCATCAGTCTAGAGGCTAGCGTGTACACCGGGGAGCTGCTTTTT. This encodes CAISLEASVYTGELLF.

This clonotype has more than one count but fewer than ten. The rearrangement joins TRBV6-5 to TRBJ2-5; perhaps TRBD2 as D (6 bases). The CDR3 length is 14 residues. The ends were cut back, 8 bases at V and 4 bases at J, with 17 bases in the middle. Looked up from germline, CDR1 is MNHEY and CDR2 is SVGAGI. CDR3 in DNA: TGTGCCAGCCCTTACAAGGAGGGGAGAGAGACCCAGTACTTC. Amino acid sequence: CASPYKEGRETQYF.

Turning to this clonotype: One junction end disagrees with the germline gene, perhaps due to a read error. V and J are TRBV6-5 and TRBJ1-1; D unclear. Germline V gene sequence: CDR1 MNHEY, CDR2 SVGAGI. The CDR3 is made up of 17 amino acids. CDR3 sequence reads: CASSYPPWARENTGAFF. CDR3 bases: TGTGCCAGCAGTTACCCTCCCTGGGCCAGAGAGAACACTGGAGCTTTCTTT.

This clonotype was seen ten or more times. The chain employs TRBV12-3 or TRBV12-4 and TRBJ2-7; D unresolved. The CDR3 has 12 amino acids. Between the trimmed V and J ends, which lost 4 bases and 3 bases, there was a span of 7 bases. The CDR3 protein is CASSSRHYEQYF. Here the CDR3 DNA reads TGTGCCAGCAGTTCTAGACACTACGAGCAGTACTTC.

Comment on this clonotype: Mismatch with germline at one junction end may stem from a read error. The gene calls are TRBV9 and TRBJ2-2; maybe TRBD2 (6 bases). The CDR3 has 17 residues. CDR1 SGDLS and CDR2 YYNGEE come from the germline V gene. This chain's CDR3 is CASIVGVGGSTTGELFF. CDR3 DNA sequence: TGTGCCAGCATCGTAGGGGTTGGGGGGTCGACCACCGGGGAGCTGTTTTTT. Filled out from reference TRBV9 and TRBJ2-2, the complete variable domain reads DSGVTQTPKHLITATGQRVTLRCSPRSGDLSVYWYQQSLDQGLQFLIQYYNGEERAKGNILERFSAQQFPDLHSELNLSSLELGDSALYFCASIVGVGGSTTGELFFGEGSRLTVL.

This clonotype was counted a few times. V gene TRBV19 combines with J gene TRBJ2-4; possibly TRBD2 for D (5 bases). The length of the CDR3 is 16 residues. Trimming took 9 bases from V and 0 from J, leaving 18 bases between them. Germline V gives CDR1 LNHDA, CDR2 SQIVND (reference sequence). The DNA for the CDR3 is TGTGCCAGCACTCCTAGTGGGAGTGGAGCCAAAAACATTCAGTACTTC. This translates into CASTPSGSGAKNIQYF.

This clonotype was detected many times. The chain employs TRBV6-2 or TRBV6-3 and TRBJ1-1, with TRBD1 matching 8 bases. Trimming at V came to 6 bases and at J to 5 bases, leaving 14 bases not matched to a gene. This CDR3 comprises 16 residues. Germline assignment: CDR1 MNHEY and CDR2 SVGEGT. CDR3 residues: CASSNDDQGAGTEAFF. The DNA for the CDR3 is TGTGCCAGCAGCAACGATGACCAGGGGGCTGGGACTGAAGCTTTCTTT.

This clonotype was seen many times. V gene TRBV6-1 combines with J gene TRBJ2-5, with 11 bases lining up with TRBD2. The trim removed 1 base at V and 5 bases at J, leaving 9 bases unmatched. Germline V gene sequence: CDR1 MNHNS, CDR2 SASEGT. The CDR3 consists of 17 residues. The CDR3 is CASSEGLAGGGRETQYF. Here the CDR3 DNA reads TGTGCCAGCAGTGAAGGCCTAGCGGGGGGCGGCCGGGAGACCCAGTACTTC.

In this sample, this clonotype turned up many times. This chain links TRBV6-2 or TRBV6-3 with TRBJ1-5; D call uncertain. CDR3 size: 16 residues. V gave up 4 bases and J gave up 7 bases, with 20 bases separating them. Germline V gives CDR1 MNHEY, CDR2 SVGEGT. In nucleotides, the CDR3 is TGTGCCAGCAGTTCATTACCTCAGCTGGACGTCCAGCCCCAGCATTTT. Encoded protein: CASSSLPQLDVQPQHF.

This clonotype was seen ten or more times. CDR3 sequence (DNA): TGTGCCAGCAGCTTAGAATCAGGCAATCAGCCCCAGCATTTT. Its protein is CASSLESGNQPQHF. The rearrangement uses TRBV11-2 and TRBJ1-5; no clear D gene. Per germline, CDR1 SGHAT and CDR2 FQNNGV. This CDR3 comprises 14 residues. V shed 0 bases and J shed 2 bases, with 5 bases lying between them.

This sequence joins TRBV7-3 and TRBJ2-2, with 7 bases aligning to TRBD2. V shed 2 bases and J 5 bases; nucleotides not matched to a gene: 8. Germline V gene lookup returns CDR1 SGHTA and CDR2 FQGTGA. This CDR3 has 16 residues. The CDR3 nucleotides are TGTGCCAGCAGCTTACTAGGCGGGAGAGGTACCGGGGAGCTGTTTTTT. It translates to CASSLLGGRGTGELFF.

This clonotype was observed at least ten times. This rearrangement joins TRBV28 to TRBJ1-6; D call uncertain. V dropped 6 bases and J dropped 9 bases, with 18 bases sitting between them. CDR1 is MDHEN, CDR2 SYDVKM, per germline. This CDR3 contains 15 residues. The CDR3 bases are TGTGCCAGCAGAGACCGACCGGGAGGGTTTTCACCCCTCCACTTT. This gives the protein CASRDRPGGFSPLHF.